The T cell receptor beta chain under discussion was sequenced for a study of blood T cell repertoires in COVID-19. Study details: Acute-phase and convalescent COVID-19 samples originated in the United States, Italy and Spain.

V gave up 0 bases and J gave up 8 bases; unmatched junction bases: 6. Germline CDR1 SQVTM, CDR2 ANQGSEA. This CDR3 spans 13 amino acids. In the study's own analysis: Scientists estimated how many nucleated cells there were by amplifying reference gene primers. Assay: immunoSEQ multiplex PCR; the TCRdb copy retains only in-frame clones and omits some. V and J calls and clone size are as listed in that table; D and trimming were resolved from the DNA. The profile shows around 430,000 clones, about 91% of them singletons. V and J are TRBV29-1 and TRBJ1-2; 7 nucleotides line up with TRBD1. The clonotype was recovered from a woman in her forties or fifties with COVID-19, enrolled during active disease. Sequencing was done on a sample of peripheral blood. CDR3 DNA sequence: TGCAGCGTTGAAGAAGGCAGGGGGTACGGCTACACCTTC. The encoded protein is CSVEEGRGYGYTF.